This T cell receptor beta chain was captured by sequencing in a study of T cell responses to AZD1222 COVID-19 vaccine. The assay was immunoSEQ multiplex PCR, and TCRdb's table has in-frame clones only and misses some. The sample holds approximately 110,000 clones, 92% seen once. The CDR3 is made up of 13 amino acids. Germline V gives CDR1 GTSNPN, CDR2 SVGIG (reference sequence). V trimming: 3 bases; J trimming: 6 bases; junction bases outside the gene matches: 6. This TCR came from an adult in good health. J is TRBJ1-1 and V is TRBV30; 8 nucleotides align to TRBD1. The sequenced sample was peripheral blood, obtained on day 0 of AZD1222 vaccination. CDR3 protein: CAWRKGQDSEAFF. DNA for the CDR3: TGTGCCTGGAGGAAGGGACAGGACTCTGAAGCTTTCTTT.